This T cell receptor (beta chain) emerged from a study of T cell repertoires in cytomegalovirus infection. TCRdb re-derived calls from the reads in MiXCR, one entry per CDR3 protein. This sample has 250,000 to 300,000 distinct CDR3 sequences, with roughly a quarter found just once. V lost 4 bases and J lost 2, with 15 bases in between. The CDR3 has 15 residues. Germline CDR1 and CDR2: SGHRS and YFSETQ. The chain is built from TRBV5-1 and TRBJ1-1; D may be TRBD1 (5 bases). The receptor was isolated from a human donor in good health (CMV status not recorded). Some clones in this sample may be carry-over from other donors' samples. The specimen sequenced was PBMCs. The CDR3 is CASSLFGASNTEAFF. CDR3 DNA sequence: TGCGCCAGCAGCCTTTTCGGGGCTTCTAACACTGAAGCTTTCTTT.